This TCR beta chain was obtained from a study of high-grade serous ovarian cancer treatment subgroups (dated by TCRdb to the early 2020s). In the study overall: A mean of roughly 15,000 reads and approximately 7,500 unique TCR beta rearrangements per sample was generated by sequencing. TCR beta repertoires were profiled in patients with high-grade serous ovarian cancer who were grouped, under a laparoscopic triage algorithm, by complete gross resection or by neoadjuvant chemotherapy response. A cohort of 30 patients was included: roughly 10 with no residual disease after primary surgery (R0), roughly 10 who were excellent NACT responders, and roughly 10 who were poor NACT responders. One primary tumor sample and two metastatic tumor samples were contributed by each patient, so that around 90 samples were obtained in total. General findings and caveats noted by the study authors: Bulk tumor TCR sequencing lacked spatial information, limiting insight into HGSC tumor complexity and diversity. TCR clonal relatedness correlated positively with neoantigen level and, by trend, with copy number variation and mutation load from whole-genome sequencing. TCR repertoire analyses focused on CDR3; CDR1 and CDR2 were not analyzed. Tumors from the same patient had repertoire similarity ranging from 0.11 to 0.79, while tumors from different patients showed almost no similarity.

The germline V gene encodes CDR1 MDHEN and CDR2 SYDVKM. The CDR3 has 15 amino acids, counting the end cysteine and phenylalanine. The only DNA kept is the CDR3, 45 bases in frame from the first base. V is pruned by 4 bases and J by 4 bases, leaving 7 bases of the junction without a gene match. Tumor samples were obtained before definitive surgery or chemotherapy. The MD Anderson Biospecimen Extraction Resource handled genomic DNA extraction, while the MD Anderson Cancer Genomics Laboratory carried out the TCR sequencing. Notes on this clone: No cognate antigen has been identified for it. Within one base of it there is no much larger clone, and no base qualities were kept.

The 90 tumor samples were subjected to high-throughput TCR profiling using ImmunoSEQ. The authors' pipeline ran thus. The repertoire diversity metrics included richness (unique productive sequences), clonality, evenness and relatedness, and the Bhattacharyya coefficient was used to measure similarity between samples. A sensitivity analysis that removed TCRs with fewer than two reads produced consistent conclusions. TCRdb holds this immuneACCESS table with in-frame rearrangements only. Some clones are missing; in checked studies, unresolved V genes explain under half, and the rest has no known cause. The V and J calls and the clone size are those of that table, but D and trimming were determined from the DNA. Recorded for this sample are about 12,000 clones; around 90% of them occurred a single time. Clones ranked in the top ten supply around 2.9% of the sample.

The chain is encoded by TRBV28 joined to TRBJ1-1, and 9 junctional nucleotides match TRBD1. This receptor was obtained from a human donor with high-grade serous ovarian cancer. Sample: tumor tissue. The CDR3 in this case is CASSSLTGGGTEAFF. The DNA sequence is TGTGCCAGCAGTTCCCTGACAGGGGGTGGCACTGAAGCTTTCTTT.